This TCR beta chain was profiled in a study of CXCR3-negative and CXCR3-positive naive CD8 T cells. Details on this clonotype: Its target is not known.

UMI-labeled TRB cDNA libraries were prepared by 5' RACE. TCRdb re-called the 5' RACE reads, yielding one record per CDR3 amino acid sequence without DNA. The sample includes 65,000 to 75,000 distinct CDR3 sequences. Study findings and constraints: CXCR3 expression dropped partially after cryopreservation, and most assays relied on fresh PBMCs. Naive cells positive for CXCR3 carried more hydrophobic TRB CDR3s than CXCR3-negative ones. The study found comparably high diversity in both naive subsets and much lower diversity in memory CD8+ cells.

The sample comprised naive CXCR3+ CD8+ T cells from blood. Subset of the sample: CD45RO-CCR7+CD27+CD95- naive CD8+ T cells expressing CXCR3 (TNR3+). This TCR was recovered from a human donor in good health. Some clones in this sample may be carry-over from other donors' samples.

The CDR3 sequence is CASSYGGRTGNGNEQFF. V is TRBV6-5 and J is TRBJ2-1; TCRdb calls TRBD1, which cannot be checked without DNA. The CDR3 totals 17 residues. Germline CDR1 is MNHEY and CDR2 is SVGAGI.